This T cell receptor beta chain came from a study of tissue T cells after allogeneic stem cell transplantation. Broader study findings: Anatomically similar tissues had similar TCR repertoires within each patient.

Clones were sequenced by immunoSEQ multiplex PCR, and TCRdb holds only the in-frame ones, with some missing. The sample records about 7,500 clones, roughly 38% being singletons. This clone is labeled medium-sized. Its antigen is unidentified. The genes are named according to mouse. Time point here: mouse harvest day 14 after allogeneic transplant. The graft held 10^6 splenic CD5+ T cells and 10^7 T-cell-depleted bone marrow cells. B6 (H2b) cells into BALB/c (H2d) mice; tissues taken at day 7 or 14. The sequencing input was skin. The receptor was derived from a female BALB/c mouse given C57BL/6 T cells with graft-versus-host disease after an allogeneic hematopoietic cell transplant.

The covered CDR3 bases are TGTGCCAGCAGTCTCAAAAATAACAACCAGGCTCCGCTT. Its translation: CASSLKNNNQAPL. The entire CDR3 sequence reads CASSLKNNNQAPLF. The rearrangement links TRBV24 to TRBJ1-5, with D unclear. The CDR3 is cut off 1 residue early in the read; its end comes from the germline J gene. With 3 bases removed from V and 0 bases from J, the gap between germline ends came to 6 bases. Germline values: CDR1 KGHTA, CDR2 FRNEEI. This CDR3 is built from 14 residues.